The 10 T cell receptor beta chains below come from one sample, sequenced in a study of OX40 agonist ivuxolimab in advanced cancers. Repertoires were generated with immunoSEQ multiplex PCR, while TCRdb's copy carries only in-frame clones and drops some. Of around 100,000 clones detected, around 95% appear once; the ten largest clones hold 2%. Material: CD4+ or CD8+ T cells sorted from blood, obtained in a trial of the OX40 agonist ivuxolimab. The source is an adult with an advanced solid tumor such as melanoma, head and neck, liver or kidney cancer.

A note on this clone: It is likely a read error, because the conserved phenylalanine at the end of the CDR3 is missing. The DNA is left out, because the CDR3 cannot be placed on it with certainty; the CDR3 is given as TCRdb lists it. The chain links TRBV28 to TRBJ1-1. The CDR3 totals 14 residues, both ends included. CDR1 is MDHEN and CDR2 is SYDVKM in the germline V gene. CDR3 region: CASSPRGGLISPWL.

The V and J genes are TRBV19 and TRBJ2-7; unclear D gene. The CDR3 sequence is 14 residues long. Germline V gives CDR1 LNHDA, CDR2 SQIVND (reference sequence). V was trimmed by 5 bases and J by 6 bases, leaving 17 bases between them. The CDR3 loop reads CASSPLQGSGEQYF. DNA for the CDR3: TGTGCCAGTAGTCCCCTCCAAGGTTCAGGCGAGCAGTACTTC.

This clone was recorded once. The CDR3: CASSLWGPDYEQYF. In nucleotides, the CDR3 is TGTGCCAGCAGCTTATGGGGCCCCGACTACGAGCAGTACTTC. The V gene is TRBV7-2, the J gene TRBJ2-7, with a tentative D call TRBD1 (5 bases). V lost 2 bases and J 3 bases, leaving 11 bases between the germline ends. Germline loops: CDR1 SGHTA, CDR2 FQGNSA. The CDR3 sequence is 14 residues long.

This sequence joins TRBV9 and TRBJ2-1; 9 bases fit TRBD2. Germline lookup yields CDR1 SGDLS and CDR2 YYNGEE. The CDR3 is made up of 19 amino acids. J was trimmed by 8 bases and V by 4 bases; bases with no gene match: 22. The CDR3 DNA sequence: TGTGCCAGCAGCCCAACCCCCTTTAGCCCAGCGGGGGGAGTGGATGAGCAGTTCTTC. Amino acids: CASSPTPFSPAGGVDEQFF.

CDR3 amino acids: CASSPDSSYEQYF. The CDR3 region has the DNA TGCGCCAGCAGCCCAGACAGCTCCTACGAGCAGTACTTC. J is TRBJ2-7 and V is TRBV4-1; maybe TRBD1 (5 bases). From germline, CDR1 is MGHRA and CDR2 YSYEKL. Trimming took off 4 bases at V and 0 bases at J, with 7 bases between the two ends. There are 13 residues in the CDR3.

This clone was picked up one time. An end of the junction differs from the germline gene, which may be a read error. The chain is built from TRBV27 and TRBJ2-1, with TRBD2 matching over 7 bases. CDR3 size: 11 residues. Looked up from germline, CDR1 is MNHEY and CDR2 is SMNVEV (reference sequence). The CDR3 loop is CASSLGGSQLF. DNA for the CDR3: TGTGCCAGCAGTTTAGGCGGGAGTCAGCTCTTC.

A single count supports this clone. The chain has TRBV7-9 and TRBJ1-1; the D is unclear. The germline V gene has CDR1 SEHNR and CDR2 FQNEAQ (reference sequence). V dropped 3 bases and J dropped 3 bases, with 2 bases sitting between them. This CDR3 contains 11 residues. The CDR3: CASSLDTEAFF. CDR3 sequence (DNA): TGTGCCAGCAGCTTGGACACTGAAGCTTTCTTT.

The genes are TRBV4-3 and TRBJ1-2; no clear D. V was shortened by 0 bases and J by 5 bases, with 7 bases between the two germline ends. CDR3 size: 13 residues. From germline, CDR1 is LGHNA and CDR2 YSLEER. The CDR3 nucleotides are TGCGCCAGCAGCCAAGATGGGCTATATGGCTACACCTTC. Translating gives CASSQDGLYGYTF.

V usage is TRBV9 and J usage is TRBJ2-1; D is ambiguous. Trimming cost V 1 base and J 7 bases, with 6 bases left between them. The germline CDR1 and CDR2 sequences are SGDLS and YYNGEE. This CDR3 comprises 12 residues. The CDR3 region has the DNA TGTGCCAGCAGCGTACAGGAGAATGAGCAGTTCTTC. This encodes CASSVQENEQFF. Complete variable domain (other parts from reference TRBV9 and TRBJ2-1): DSGVTQTPKHLITATGQRVTLRCSPRSGDLSVYWYQQSLDQGLQFLIQYYNGEERAKGNILERFSAQQFPDLHSELNLSSLELGDSALYFCASSVQENEQFFGPGTRLTVL.

The chain is built from TRBV7-9 and TRBJ2-5; the match to TRBD2 covers 11 bases. Germline values: CDR1 SEHNR, CDR2 FQNEAQ (reference sequence). Trimming at V came to 5 bases and at J to 5 bases, leaving 13 bases not matched to a gene. The CDR3 runs 17 residues. This chain's CDR3 is CASSPRDSGRAHETQYF. The CDR3 coding sequence is TGTGCCAGCAGCCCCAGAGATAGCGGGAGGGCCCATGAGACCCAGTACTTC.